Listed below are T cell receptor beta chains from one sample, sequenced in a study of OX40 agonist ivuxolimab in advanced cancers. This table comes from immunoSEQ multiplex PCR, and its TCRdb copy is limited to in-frame clones, with some not included. The sample lists over 55,000 clones, more than 85% occurring once. The sequenced sample was CD4+ or CD8+ T cells sorted from blood, obtained in a trial of the OX40 agonist ivuxolimab. Receptors originate from an adult with an advanced solid tumor such as melanoma, head and neck, liver or kidney cancer. The CDR3 runs from the conserved cysteine through the conserved F or W. A D gene is named only where the DNA matches it firmly. Only part of the rows carry a size: once, few, many, or a class if the clone is expanded.

CASSYLYEQYF | NA | NA | TRBJ2-7 | TRBV5-5
CASSPEGRGGYTF | NA | NA | TRBJ1-2 | TRBV5-1
CASRGQYSNQPQHF | NA | NA | TRBJ1-5 | TRBV2
CASMKGRQGGEPQHF | NA | TRBD1 | TRBJ1-5 | TRBV2
CASKSIGNTEAFF | NA | NA | TRBJ1-1 | TRBV4-1
CASIAQGQETQYF | NA | NA | TRBJ2-5 | TRBV6-1
CASSKGGLSNQPQHF | NA | NA | TRBJ1-5 | TRBV28
CASSLAGGYGYTF | NA | NA | TRBJ1-2 | TRBV7-2
CASSLESVNRFNEKLFF | NA | NA | TRBJ1-4 | TRBV7-2
CASSRTVNTEAFF | once | NA | TRBJ1-1 | TRBV5-1
CASSPIQGPTDTQYF | NA | NA | TRBJ2-3 | TRBV7-9
CASSLVSGSPSGNTIYF | NA | NA | TRBJ1-3 | TRBV5-5
CASSERGAGGPLEQYF | NA | TRBD2 | TRBJ2-7 | TRBV6-1
CASSLSGISDDTQYF | NA | NA | TRBJ2-3 | TRBV7-2
CASGLVGTSENNEQFF | NA | TRBD2 | TRBJ2-1 | TRBV12-5
CASSLVGDSPYEQYF | NA | TRBD1 | TRBJ2-7 | TRBV7-2
CASSVDPRSPTSNQPQHF | once | NA | TRBJ1-5 | TRBV6-1
CASSIGRGGQPQHF | once | NA | TRBJ1-5 | TRBV19
CASSQGADRGHEQYF | NA | TRBD1 | TRBJ2-7 | TRBV6-1
CASSQPTGSNYGYTF | NA | NA | TRBJ1-2 | TRBV4-2
CASRDRGGTDTQYF | NA | TRBD1 | TRBJ2-3 | TRBV19
CASSLGFYEQYF | NA | NA | TRBJ2-7 | TRBV7-2
CASSELAGGSETQYF | once | TRBD2 | TRBJ2-5 | TRBV14
CASSLALAADSPLHF | NA | NA | TRBJ1-6 | TRBV7-2
CAWSGLAGYNEQFF | NA | TRBD2 | TRBJ2-1 | TRBV30